The 20 T cell receptor beta chains given below trace back to one sample, sequenced in a study of T cells in Graves' hyperthyroidism and ophthalmopathy. The source material, RNA transcripts, was used to amplify TCR beta CDR3 regions. HTBI primers were used for first-round RT-PCR of the TCR CDR3. From the multiplex PCR reads, TCRdb called clonotypes with MiXCR, one entry per CDR3 protein. This table has almost 350,000 distinct CDR3 sequences, about a sixth appearing once. Sequencing was performed on blood. The receptor set was obtained from a woman in her forties with Graves' ophthalmopathy.

A few counts support this clonotype. This rearrangement joins TRBV25-1 to TRBJ1-5; no clear D gene. The germline V gene encodes CDR1 MGHDK and CDR2 SYGVNS. V was pared by 3 bases and J by 7 bases, with 10 bases between. CDR3 size: 13 residues. CDR3 residues: CASSESGLQPQHF. CDR3 nucleotides: TGTGCCAGCAGTGAGAGTGGGCTCCAGCCCCAGCATTTT.

This clonotype was seen ten or more times. The rearrangement joins TRBV12-3 or TRBV12-4 to TRBJ1-1; a possible D gene is TRBD1 (6 bases). This CDR3 is built from 16 residues. Trimming took off 5 bases at V and 4 bases at J, with 20 bases between the two ends. The CDR3 loop is CASSPQGLGGGTEAFF. The CDR3 DNA follows: TGTGCCAGCAGTCCCCAAGGTTTAGGGGGGGGCACTGAAGCTTTCTTT.

The chain couples TRBV6-1 to TRBJ2-6; TRBD2 matches 8 bases. The V and J ends lost 2 bases and 2 bases, in that order; junction bases with no gene match: 2. This CDR3 comprises 16 residues. CDR1 is MNHNS, CDR2 SASEGT, per germline. The CDR3: CASSEIAGTGANVLTF. The CDR3 DNA reads as TGTGCCAGCAGTGAAATAGCGGGAACTGGGGCCAACGTCCTGACTTTC.

This clonotype was observed many times. This sequence may be a read error, since a much larger clone differs from it by one base. The chain joins TRBV6-5 to TRBJ2-7; D remains unclear. The CDR3 loop spans 11 amino acids. Germline V gene sequence: CDR1 MNHEY, CDR2 SVGAGI. V lost 5 bases to trimming and J lost 3 bases, with 5 bases between them. For the CDR3, the DNA is TGTGCCAGCAGTAACATCTACGAGCAGTACTTC. Protein sequence: CASSNIYEQYF.

The sample holds many counts of this clonotype. The chain joins TRBV5-1 to TRBJ2-7, with D tentatively TRBD1 (6 bases). V dropped 6 bases and J dropped 7 bases, with 20 bases sitting between them. Germline CDR1 and CDR2: SGHRS and YFSETQ. The CDR3 runs 14 residues. The CDR3 coding sequence is TGCGCCAGCAAGCCGGACACAGGGTTATGGGAGCAGTACTTC. This codes for CASKPDTGLWEQYF.

This clonotype has at least ten counts. The chain employs TRBV4-2 and TRBJ1-2; no firm D call. CDR1 is LGHNA and CDR2 is YNFKEQ in the germline V gene. The CDR3 is 13 residues long. Trimming stripped 3 bases from V and 8 bases from J, with 13 bases between. The CDR3: CASSQRSTGGYTF. CDR3 DNA sequence: TGTGCCAGCAGCCAGAGATCGACCGGGGGCTACACCTTC.

There are many counts of this clonotype. The chain combines TRBV27 with TRBJ2-7, with 12 bases that match TRBD2. The V and J ends lost 5 bases and 3 bases, in that order; junction bases with no gene match: 2. This CDR3 has 14 residues. Germline V CDR1 and CDR2: MNHEY, SMNVEV (reference sequence). The chain's CDR3 is CASSGTSGFYEQYF. In DNA, the CDR3 is TGTGCCAGCAGTGGGACTAGCGGGTTCTACGAGCAGTACTTC.

Ten or more counts support this clonotype. The chain employs TRBV12-3 or TRBV12-4 and TRBJ2-5; D is possibly TRBD2 (5 bases). The V end was cut by 3 bases, the J end by 4 bases, with 9 bases between. This CDR3 has 13 amino acids. CDR3: CASSFERLETQYF. The CDR3 DNA reads as TGTGCCAGCAGTTTCGAGCGGTTAGAGACCCAGTACTTC.

At least ten counts were recorded for this clonotype. The chain links TRBV6-5 to TRBJ2-7; 9 bases map to TRBD1. The CDR3 runs to 13 residues. J gave up 5 bases and V 7 bases, and 6 bases lay outside the gene matches. Germline lookup yields CDR1 MNHEY and CDR2 SVGAGI. The CDR3: CASTRTGDNEQYF. The CDR3 region has the DNA TGTGCCAGCACGCGGACAGGGGACAACGAGCAGTACTTC.

The V call is TRBV12-3 or TRBV12-4, the J call TRBJ2-7; the D call may be TRBD1 or TRBD2 (5 bases each). V lost 6 bases and J 3 bases, leaving 21 bases between the germline ends. The CDR3 has 16 amino acids. The CDR3 here is CASRTSEGPFFYEQYF. CDR3 DNA sequence: TGTGCCAGCAGAACATCAGAGGGGCCTTTCTTCTACGAGCAGTACTTC.

V is TRBV30 and J is TRBJ2-2, with 10 bases lining up with TRBD2. CDR3 size: 18 residues. Germline-derived CDR1 and CDR2 are GTSNPN and SVGIG (reference sequence). V lost 0 bases to trimming and J lost 6 bases; unmatched junction nucleotides: 13. CDR3 amino acids: CAWSVEGSGRGRAGELFF. In DNA, the CDR3 is TGTGCCTGGAGTGTAGAAGGAAGCGGGAGGGGTCGAGCCGGGGAGCTGTTTTTT.

The rearrangement joins TRBV25-1 to TRBJ2-5; D uncertain. V lost 3 bases, J lost 3 bases, and 14 bases lay in between. Germline V lookup: CDR1 MGHDK, CDR2 SYGVNS. This CDR3 is 15 amino acids long. The CDR3 DNA reads as TGTGCCAGCAGTGACTTATCGACACCTGAAGAGACCCAGTACTTC. Translated: CASSDLSTPEETQYF.

This clonotype appeared a few times. The chain joins TRBV6-2 or TRBV6-3 to TRBJ1-1; TRBD1 agrees at 10 bases. V lost 6 bases to trimming and J lost 1 base; unmatched junction nucleotides: 5. The CDR3 is 15 residues long. Per germline, CDR1 MNHEY and CDR2 SVGEGT. CDR3 bases: TGTGCCAGCAGGTGGACAGGGGGTCCGAACACTGAAGCTTTCTTT. This sequence encodes CASRWTGGPNTEAFF.

This clonotype appeared many times. This rearrangement joins TRBV20-1 to TRBJ2-7, with TRBD2 as a possible D gene (5 bases). The CDR3 consists of 15 residues. The V gene's germline CDR1 is DFQATT and CDR2 SNEGSKA (reference sequence). Between the trimmed V and J ends, which lost 6 bases and 1 base, there was a span of 19 bases. The CDR3 DNA reads TGCAGTGCAGAAGGTTGGGCTAGCAGATCCTACGAGCAGTACTTC. Translated: CSAEGWASRSYEQYF.

Turning to this clonotype: This may stem from a read error, because a much larger clone lies one nucleotide away. This rearrangement joins TRBV28 to TRBJ1-2, with 9 positions matching TRBD1. Germline CDR1 is MDHEN and CDR2 is SYDVKM. The trim removed 9 bases at V and 5 bases at J, leaving 13 bases unmatched. The CDR3 covers 15 residues. DNA of the CDR3: TGTGCCAGAAGCCAAGTACAGGGGGCAGGGTATGGCTACACCTTC. It translates to CARSQVQGAGYGYTF.

This clonotype was observed at least ten times. The chain recombines TRBV28 with TRBJ2-5; D might be TRBD2 (6 bases). Germline values: CDR1 MDHEN, CDR2 SYDVKM. Trimming cost V 5 bases and J 5 bases, with 18 bases left between them. This CDR3 comprises 15 residues. For the CDR3, the DNA is TGTGCCAGCAGTCCCCCTCTCGGAGGGGAGGAGACCCAGTACTTC. Amino acid sequence: CASSPPLGGEETQYF.

This clonotype was seen at least ten times. The V call is TRBV11-2, the J call TRBJ2-7; D is tentatively TRBD1 or TRBD2 (6 bases each). The V end was cut by 1 base, the J end by 4 bases, with 23 bases between. The CDR3 extends over 18 amino acids. The V gene's germline CDR1 is SGHAT and CDR2 FQNNGV. CDR3 bases: TGTGCCAGCAGCTTAGGGAGGGGGTTTACCCTCGAGGATTACGAGCAGTACTTC. Its translation is CASSLGRGFTLEDYEQYF.

This clonotype was observed many times. This sequence joins TRBV12-3 or TRBV12-4 and TRBJ1-1; 7 bases match TRBD1. This CDR3 has 12 residues. V gave up 5 bases and J gave up 5 bases; unmatched junction bases: 2. DNA for the CDR3: TGTGCCAGCAGTCCGACAGGGACTGAAGCTTTCTTT. This encodes CASSPTGTEAFF.

The chain links TRBV9 to TRBJ1-2; no definite D call. The V end lost 6 bases, the J end lost 4 bases, and 1 base lay between the germline ends. Germline V CDR1 and CDR2: SGDLS, YYNGEE. The CDR3 sequence is 9 residues long. The CDR3 DNA is TGTGCCAGCATCTATGGCTACACCTTC. Protein: CASIYGYTF. The full variable domain, rest sourced from reference TRBV9 and TRBJ1-2, is DSGVTQTPKHLITATGQRVTLRCSPRSGDLSVYWYQQSLDQGLQFLIQYYNGEERAKGNILERFSAQQFPDLHSELNLSSLELGDSALYFCASIYGYTFGSGTRLTVV.

V usage is TRBV9 and J usage is TRBJ1-3; D remains unclear. V dropped 0 bases and J dropped 0 bases, with 10 bases sitting between them. This CDR3 comprises 16 residues. From germline, CDR1 is SGDLS and CDR2 YYNGEE. DNA of the CDR3: TGTGCCAGCAGCGTAGATAAGAGCCGCTCTGGAAACACCATATATTTT. Amino acids: CASSVDKSRSGNTIYF.